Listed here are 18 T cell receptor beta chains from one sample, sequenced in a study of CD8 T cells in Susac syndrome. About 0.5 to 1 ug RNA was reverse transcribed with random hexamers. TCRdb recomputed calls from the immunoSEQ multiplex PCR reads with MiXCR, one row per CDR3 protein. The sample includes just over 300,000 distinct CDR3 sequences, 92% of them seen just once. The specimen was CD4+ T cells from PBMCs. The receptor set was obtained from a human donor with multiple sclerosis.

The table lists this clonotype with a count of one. Here the CDR3 DNA reads TGTGCCAGCTCCTCTAAAACCAGCACAGATACGCAGTATTTT. Encoded protein: CASSSKTSTDTQYF. The chain uses TRBV18 and TRBJ2-3; D gene unclear. Germline V gives CDR1 KGHSH, CDR2 LQKENI. V was cut by 6 bases and J by 0 bases, with 10 bases left in between. The CDR3 has 14 residues.

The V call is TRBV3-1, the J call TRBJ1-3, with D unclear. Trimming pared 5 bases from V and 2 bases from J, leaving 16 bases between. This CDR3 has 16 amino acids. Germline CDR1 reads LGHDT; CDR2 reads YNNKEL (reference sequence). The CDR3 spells CASSYSHDSTGNTIYF. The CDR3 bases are TGTGCCAGCAGCTATTCACACGACTCCACTGGAAACACCATATATTTT.

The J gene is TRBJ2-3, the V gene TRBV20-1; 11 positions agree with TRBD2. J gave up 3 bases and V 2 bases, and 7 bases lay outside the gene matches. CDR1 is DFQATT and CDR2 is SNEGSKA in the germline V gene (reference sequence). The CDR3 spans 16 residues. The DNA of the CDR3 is TGCAGTGCTAGATCTTCCTTAGCGGGAGGGACAGATACGCAGTATTTT. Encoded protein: CSARSSLAGGTDTQYF.

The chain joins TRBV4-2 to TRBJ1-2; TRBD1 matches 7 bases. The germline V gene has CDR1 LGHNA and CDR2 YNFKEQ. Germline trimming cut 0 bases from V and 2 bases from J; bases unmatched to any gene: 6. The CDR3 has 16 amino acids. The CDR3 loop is CASSQDQGQINYGYTF. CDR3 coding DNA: TGTGCCAGCAGCCAAGATCAGGGACAGATCAACTATGGCTACACCTTC.

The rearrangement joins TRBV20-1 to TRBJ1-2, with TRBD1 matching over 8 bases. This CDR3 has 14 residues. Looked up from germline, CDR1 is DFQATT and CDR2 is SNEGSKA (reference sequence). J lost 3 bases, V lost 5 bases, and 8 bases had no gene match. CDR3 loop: CSAVPDRGDYGYTF. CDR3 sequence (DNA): TGCAGTGCTGTACCTGACAGGGGAGACTATGGCTACACCTTC.

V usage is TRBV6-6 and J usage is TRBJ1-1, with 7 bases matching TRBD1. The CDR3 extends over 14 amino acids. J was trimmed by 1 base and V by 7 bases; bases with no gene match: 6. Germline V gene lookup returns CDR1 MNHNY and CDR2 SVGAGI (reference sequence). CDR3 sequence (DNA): TGTGCCAGCACCCAGACAGGGACGAACACTGAAGCTTTCTTT. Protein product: CASTQTGTNTEAFF.

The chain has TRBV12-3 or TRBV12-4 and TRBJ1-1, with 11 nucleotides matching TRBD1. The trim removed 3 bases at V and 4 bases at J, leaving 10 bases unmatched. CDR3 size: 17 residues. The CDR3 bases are TGTGCCAGCAGTTTGATCACCGGGACAGGGGGTGGCACTGAAGCTTTCTTT. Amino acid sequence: CASSLITGTGGGTEAFF.

CDR3 sequence reads: CSALAGGHTGELFF. In DNA form, the CDR3 reads TGCAGCGCCCTAGCGGGGGGACACACCGGGGAGCTGTTTTTT. The chain joins TRBV20-1 to TRBJ2-2; TRBD2 aligns across 11 bases. This CDR3 comprises 14 residues. Germline assignment: CDR1 DFQATT and CDR2 SNEGSKA (reference sequence).

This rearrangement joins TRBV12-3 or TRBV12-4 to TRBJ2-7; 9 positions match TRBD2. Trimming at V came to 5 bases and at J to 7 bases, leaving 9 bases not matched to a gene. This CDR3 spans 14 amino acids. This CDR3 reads CASSRTSVMEEQYF. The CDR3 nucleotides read TGTGCCAGCAGTCGGACTAGCGTCATGGAGGAGCAGTACTTC.

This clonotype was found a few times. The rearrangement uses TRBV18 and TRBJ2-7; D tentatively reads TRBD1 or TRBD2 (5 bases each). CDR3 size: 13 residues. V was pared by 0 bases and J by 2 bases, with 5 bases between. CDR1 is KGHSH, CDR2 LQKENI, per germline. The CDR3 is CASSPPGAYEQYF. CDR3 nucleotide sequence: TGTGCCAGCTCACCACCGGGGGCCTACGAGCAGTACTTC.

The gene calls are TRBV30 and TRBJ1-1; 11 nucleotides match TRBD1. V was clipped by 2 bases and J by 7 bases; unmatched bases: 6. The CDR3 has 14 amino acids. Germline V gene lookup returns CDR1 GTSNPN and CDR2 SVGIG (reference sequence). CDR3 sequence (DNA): TGTGCCTGGAGTCCGGACAGGGGGCCTGGTGAAGCTTTCTTT. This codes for CAWSPDRGPGEAFF.

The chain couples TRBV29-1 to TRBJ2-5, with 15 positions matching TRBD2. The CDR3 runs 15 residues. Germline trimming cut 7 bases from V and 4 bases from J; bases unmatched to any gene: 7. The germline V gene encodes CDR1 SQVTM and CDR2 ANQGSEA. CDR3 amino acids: CSARTSGRAGETQYF. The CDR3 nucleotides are TGCAGCGCTAGGACTAGCGGGAGGGCCGGAGAGACCCAGTACTTC.

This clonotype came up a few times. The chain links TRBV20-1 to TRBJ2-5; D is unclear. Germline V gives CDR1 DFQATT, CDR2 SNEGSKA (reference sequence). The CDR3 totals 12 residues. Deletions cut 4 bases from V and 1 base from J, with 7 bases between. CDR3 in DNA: TGCAGTGCTAAACTGCTCCAAGAGACCCAGTACTTC. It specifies CSAKLLQETQYF.

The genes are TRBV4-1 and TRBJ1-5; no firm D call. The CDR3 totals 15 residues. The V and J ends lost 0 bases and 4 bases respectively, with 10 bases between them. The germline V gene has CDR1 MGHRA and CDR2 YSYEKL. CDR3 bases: TGCGCCAGCAGCCAAGACGGTAAGGAGAATCAGCCCCAGCATTTT. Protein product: CASSQDGKENQPQHF.

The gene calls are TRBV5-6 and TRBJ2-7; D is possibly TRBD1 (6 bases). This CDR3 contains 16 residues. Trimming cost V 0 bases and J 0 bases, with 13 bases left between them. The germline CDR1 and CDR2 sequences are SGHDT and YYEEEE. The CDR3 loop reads CASSLVPVRGSYEQYF. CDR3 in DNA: TGTGCCAGCAGCTTGGTCCCAGTCAGGGGCTCCTACGAGCAGTACTTC.

The chain's CDR3 is CASSPGSVNTEAFF. The CDR3 coding sequence is TGCGCCAGCAGCCCAGGGTCCGTGAACACTGAAGCTTTCTTT. The chain joins TRBV5-1 to TRBJ1-1, with a weak D call TRBD1 (5 bases). The V end was cut by 4 bases, the J end by 0 bases, with 10 bases between. This CDR3 has 14 residues. CDR1 is SGHRS, CDR2 YFSETQ, per germline. Based on the CDR3 plus reference TRBV5-1 and TRBJ1-1, the full variable domain is KAGVTQTPRYLIKTRGQQVTLSCSPISGHRSVSWYQQTPGQGLQFLFEYFSETQRNKGNFPGRFSGRQFSNSRSEMNVSTLELGDSALYLCASSPGSVNTEAFFGQGTRLTVV.

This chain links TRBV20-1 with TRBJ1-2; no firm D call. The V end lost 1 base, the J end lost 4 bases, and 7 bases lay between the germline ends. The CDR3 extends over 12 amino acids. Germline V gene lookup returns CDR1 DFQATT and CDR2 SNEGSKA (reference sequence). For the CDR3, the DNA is TGCAGTGCTAGAGTGTCCAGCTATGGCTACACCTTC. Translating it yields CSARVSSYGYTF.

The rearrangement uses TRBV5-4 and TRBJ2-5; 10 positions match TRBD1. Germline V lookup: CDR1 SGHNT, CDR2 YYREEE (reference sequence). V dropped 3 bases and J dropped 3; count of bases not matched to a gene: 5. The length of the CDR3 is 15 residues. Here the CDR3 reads CASSSPGTGEETQYF. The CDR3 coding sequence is TGTGCCAGCAGCTCACCCGGGACAGGGGAAGAGACCCAGTACTTC.